The rows below give T cell receptor beta chains drawn from one sample of a study of cytomegalovirus exposure and HLA in healthy donors. The repertoire was sequenced with immunoSEQ multiplex PCR; TCRdb's copy has only in-frame clones and lacks some. The top ten clones hold 1.1% of a sample with about 130,000 clones, roughly nine tenths of them seen once. The sample comprised PBMCs. These receptors all come from a woman between 18 and 29 years old in good health and CMV-seronegative. Both conserved end residues are part of each CDR3. D genes are given only for firm matches. Part of the rows lack a size; the others show once, few, many or a class for expanded clones.

CDR3nt: TGTGCCAGCAGTTACGACAGAGGATGGACTGAAGCTTTCTTT
CDR3aa: CASSYDRGWTEAFF
v_gene: TRBV28
j_gene: TRBJ1-1
d_gene: NA
abundance: NA
len: 14

CDR3nt: TGTGCCAGCAGCTTAATCGGAGGAAATCAGCCCCAGCATTTT
CDR3aa: CASSLIGGNQPQHF
v_gene: TRBV7-2
j_gene: TRBJ1-5
d_gene: NA
abundance: NA
len: 14

CDR3nt: TGCAGCGTTGTCGCAGGGACAGCTACCGACACCGGGGAGCTGTTTTTT
CDR3aa: CSVVAGTATDTGELFF
v_gene: TRBV29-1
j_gene: TRBJ2-2
d_gene: TRBD1
abundance: NA
len: 16

CDR3nt: TGTGCCAGCAGCAAGAAACTAGGAAGCGAGCAGTACTTC
CDR3aa: CASSKKLGSEQYF
v_gene: TRBV28
j_gene: TRBJ2-7
d_gene: NA
abundance: NA
len: 13

CDR3nt: TGTGCCAGCAGCCTATCCGGACTAGCCAAAAACATTCAGTACTTC
CDR3aa: CASSLSGLAKNIQYF
v_gene: TRBV14
j_gene: TRBJ2-4
d_gene: NA
abundance: NA
len: 15

CDR3nt: TGTGCCTGGAGTGACCCCCCCCTGGGAAGGGCTAGCGGGAGAGAGACCCAGTACTTC
CDR3aa: CAWSDPPLGRASGRETQYF
v_gene: TRBV30
j_gene: TRBJ2-5
d_gene: TRBD2
abundance: NA
len: 19

CDR3nt: TGTGCCAGCTCACCTTCAGGGCAGCTTAATGAAAAACTGTTTTTT
CDR3aa: CASSPSGQLNEKLFF
v_gene: TRBV18
j_gene: TRBJ1-4
d_gene: NA
abundance: NA
len: 15

CDR3nt: TGTGCCAGCAGGGAGTTTTCAGCAGATACGCAGTATTTT
CDR3aa: CASREFSADTQYF
v_gene: TRBV6-1
j_gene: TRBJ2-3
d_gene: NA
abundance: NA
len: 13

CDR3nt: TGTGCCTGGAGCCAGAACTACAATGAGCAGTTCTTC
CDR3aa: CAWSQNYNEQFF
v_gene: TRBV30
j_gene: TRBJ2-1
d_gene: NA
abundance: NA
len: 12

CDR3nt: TGCAGCGTGGCCGGGGGGACAGGGAATCAGCCCCAGCATTTT
CDR3aa: CSVAGGTGNQPQHF
v_gene: TRBV29-1
j_gene: TRBJ1-5
d_gene: TRBD1
abundance: NA
len: 14

CDR3nt: TGTGCCAGCAGCGGAATAGCGGGGGTAGCAGATACGCAGTATTTT
CDR3aa: CASSGIAGVADTQYF
v_gene: TRBV5-4
j_gene: TRBJ2-3
d_gene: TRBD2
abundance: NA
len: 15

CDR3nt: TGTGCCAGCAGTTTTGCCAGGGCCCATGACTATGGCTACACCTTC
CDR3aa: CASSFARAHDYGYTF
v_gene: TRBV6-5
j_gene: TRBJ1-2
d_gene: NA
abundance: NA
len: 15

CDR3nt: TGTGCCAGCAGAGCGGGGTCAGGCACAGATACGCAGTATTTT
CDR3aa: CASRAGSGTDTQYF
v_gene: TRBV6-1
j_gene: TRBJ2-3
d_gene: TRBD2
abundance: once
len: 14

CDR3nt: TGTGCCTGGAGTGTTCAGGACAGGGGGGAGCTGTTTTTT
CDR3aa: CAWSVQDRGELFF
v_gene: TRBV30
j_gene: TRBJ2-2
d_gene: TRBD1
abundance: NA
len: 13

CDR3nt: TGTGCCAGCAGTTCCAGACTAGCGGCTATACCTGACACCGGGGAGCTGTTTTTT
CDR3aa: CASSSRLAAIPDTGELFF
v_gene: TRBV27
j_gene: TRBJ2-2
d_gene: TRBD2
abundance: once
len: 18

CDR3nt: TGCGCCAGCAGTGATGAGCGAGGCGAAAAACTGTTTTTT
CDR3aa: CASSDERGEKLFF
v_gene: TRBV10-2
j_gene: TRBJ1-4
d_gene: NA
abundance: NA
len: 13

CDR3nt: TGTGCCAGCAGTTTATTCGGGGGGATTCGGTTCACTGAGCAGTTCTTC
CDR3aa: CASSLFGGIRFTEQFF
v_gene: TRBV27
j_gene: TRBJ2-1
d_gene: TRBD2
abundance: NA
len: 16

CDR3nt: TGTGCCAGCGGAGCTAATGGCTACACCTTC
CDR3aa: CASGANGYTF
v_gene: TRBV9
j_gene: TRBJ1-2
d_gene: NA
abundance: NA
len: 10

CDR3nt: TGTGCCAGCAGCCCTCTAGCGGGGGCGACTCTTGAGACCCAGTACTTC
CDR3aa: CASSPLAGATLETQYF
v_gene: TRBV7-9
j_gene: TRBJ2-5
d_gene: TRBD2
abundance: NA
len: 16

CDR3nt: TGTGCCACCCAGGGGTCTAATCAGCCCCAGCATTTT
CDR3aa: CATQGSNQPQHF
v_gene: TRBV19
j_gene: TRBJ1-5
d_gene: NA
abundance: few
len: 12

CDR3nt: TGTGCCAGCAGAGGGACAGACATGAACACTGAAGCTTTCTTT
CDR3aa: CASRGTDMNTEAFF
v_gene: TRBV6-4
j_gene: TRBJ1-1
d_gene: TRBD1
abundance: NA
len: 14

CDR3nt: TGTGCCAGCAGTCCGACTACCTACTCCTACAATGAGCAGTTCTTC
CDR3aa: CASSPTTYSYNEQFF
v_gene: TRBV6-5
j_gene: TRBJ2-1
d_gene: NA
abundance: NA
len: 15

CDR3nt: TGTGCCAGCAGCTTGGTCCTAGCGGGAGAGTCCGCGCAGTACTTC
CDR3aa: CASSLVLAGESAQYF
v_gene: TRBV5-8
j_gene: TRBJ2-7
d_gene: TRBD2
abundance: few
len: 15

CDR3nt: TGCGCCAGCAGCTTGGTCCTGACAGGGGGAAACAATGAGCAGTTCTTC
CDR3aa: CASSLVLTGGNNEQFF
v_gene: TRBV5-1
j_gene: TRBJ2-1
d_gene: TRBD1
abundance: once
len: 16

CDR3nt: TGTGCCAGCAGTTACTCATCGGAAGAGACCCAGTACTTC
CDR3aa: CASSYSSEETQYF
v_gene: TRBV6-5
j_gene: TRBJ2-5
d_gene: NA
abundance: NA
len: 13

CDR3nt: TGTGCCAGCGCTCTTATAGCCCTAGCGGGAGTTGTAAATGAGCAGTTCTTC
CDR3aa: CASALIALAGVVNEQFF
v_gene: TRBV28
j_gene: TRBJ2-1
d_gene: TRBD2
abundance: NA
len: 17

CDR3nt: TGTGCCAGCAGCCCGGGACTTCCTAATCGATATAGCAATCAGCCCCAGCATTTT
CDR3aa: CASSPGLPNRYSNQPQHF
v_gene: TRBV28
j_gene: TRBJ1-5
d_gene: NA
abundance: NA
len: 18

CDR3nt: TGTGCCAGCAGTGGAACCTGGAGAGGTGAGCAGTTCTTC
CDR3aa: CASSGTWRGEQFF
v_gene: TRBV2
j_gene: TRBJ2-1
d_gene: NA
abundance: NA
len: 13

CDR3nt: TGTGCCAGCTCACCAGCGGGACAGAGAATGAACACTGAAGCTTTCTTT
CDR3aa: CASSPAGQRMNTEAFF
v_gene: TRBV18
j_gene: TRBJ1-1
d_gene: TRBD1
abundance: NA
len: 16

CDR3nt: TGTGCCAGCAGTTTAGGTCAGGGGAACACTGAAGCTTTCTTT
CDR3aa: CASSLGQGNTEAFF
v_gene: TRBV27
j_gene: TRBJ1-1
d_gene: NA
abundance: NA
len: 14

CDR3nt: TGTGCTAGTGGTTTGAAGGGCAGGGATGAGACCCAGTACTTC
CDR3aa: CASGLKGRDETQYF
v_gene: TRBV12-5
j_gene: TRBJ2-5
d_gene: NA
abundance: NA
len: 14